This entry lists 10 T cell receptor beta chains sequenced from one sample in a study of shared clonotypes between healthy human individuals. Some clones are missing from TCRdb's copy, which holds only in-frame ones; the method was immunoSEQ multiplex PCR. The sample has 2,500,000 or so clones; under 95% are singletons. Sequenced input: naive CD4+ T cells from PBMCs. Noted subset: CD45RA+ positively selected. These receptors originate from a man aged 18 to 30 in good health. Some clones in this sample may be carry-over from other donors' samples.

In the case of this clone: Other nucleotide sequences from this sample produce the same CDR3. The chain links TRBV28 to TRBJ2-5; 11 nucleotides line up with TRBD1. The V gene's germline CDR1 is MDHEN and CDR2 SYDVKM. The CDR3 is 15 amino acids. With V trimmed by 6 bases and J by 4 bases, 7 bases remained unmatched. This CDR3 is CASSPGTGGRETQYF. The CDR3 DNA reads TGTGCCAGCAGCCCCGGGACAGGGGGGCGAGAGACCCAGTACTTC.

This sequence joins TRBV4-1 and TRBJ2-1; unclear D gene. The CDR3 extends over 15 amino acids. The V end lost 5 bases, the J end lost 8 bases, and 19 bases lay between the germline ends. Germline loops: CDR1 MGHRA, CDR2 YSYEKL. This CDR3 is CASSAPSQRFYEQFF. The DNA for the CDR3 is TGCGCCAGCAGCGCCCCAAGCCAGCGTTTTTATGAGCAGTTCTTC.

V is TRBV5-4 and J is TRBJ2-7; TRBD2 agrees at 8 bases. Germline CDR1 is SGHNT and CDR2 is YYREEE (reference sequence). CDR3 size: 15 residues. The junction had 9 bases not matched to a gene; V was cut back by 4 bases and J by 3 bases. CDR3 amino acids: CASSPSGRGVYEQYF. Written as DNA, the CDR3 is TGTGCCAGCAGCCCCAGCGGGAGAGGTGTCTACGAGCAGTACTTC.

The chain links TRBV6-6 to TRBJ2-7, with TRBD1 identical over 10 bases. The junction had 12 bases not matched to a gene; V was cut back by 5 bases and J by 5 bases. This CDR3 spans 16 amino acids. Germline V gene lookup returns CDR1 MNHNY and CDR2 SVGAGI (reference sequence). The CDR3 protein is CASSKSPGQGIHEQYF. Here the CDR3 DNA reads TGTGCCAGCAGTAAAAGTCCGGGACAGGGGATTCACGAGCAGTACTTC.

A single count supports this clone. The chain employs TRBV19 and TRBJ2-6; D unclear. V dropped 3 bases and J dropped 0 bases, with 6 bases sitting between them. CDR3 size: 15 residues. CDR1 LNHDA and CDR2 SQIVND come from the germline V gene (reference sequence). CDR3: CASSMISSGANVLTF. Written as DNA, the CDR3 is TGTGCCAGTAGTATGATAAGCTCTGGGGCCAACGTCCTGACTTTC.

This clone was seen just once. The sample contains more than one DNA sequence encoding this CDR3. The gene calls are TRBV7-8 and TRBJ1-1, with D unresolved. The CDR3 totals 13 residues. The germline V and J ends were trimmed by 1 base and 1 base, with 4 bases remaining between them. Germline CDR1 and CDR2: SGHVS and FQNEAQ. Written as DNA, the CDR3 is TGTGCCAGCAGCTTAGGTCGGAACACTGAAGCTTTCTTT. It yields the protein CASSLGRNTEAFF.

Written as DNA, the CDR3 is TGCGCCAGCAGCCTGAGTTATCCTGGACAGGGATCCTACGAGCAGTACTTC. As protein: CASSLSYPGQGSYEQYF. The gene calls are TRBV5-1 and TRBJ2-7; 8 bases line up with TRBD1. Germline trimming cut 4 bases from V and 1 base from J; bases unmatched to any gene: 13. The CDR3 is made up of 17 amino acids. The germline gives CDR1 SGHRS, CDR2 YFSETQ.

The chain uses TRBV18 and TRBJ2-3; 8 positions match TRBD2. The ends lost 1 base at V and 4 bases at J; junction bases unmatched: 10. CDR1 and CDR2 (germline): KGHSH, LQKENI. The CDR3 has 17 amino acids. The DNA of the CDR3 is TGTGCCAGCTCACCACGATCGAGCGGGAGACCCCCAGATACGCAGTATTTT. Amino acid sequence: CASSPRSSGRPPDTQYF. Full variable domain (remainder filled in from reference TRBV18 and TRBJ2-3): NAGVMQNPRHLVRRRGQEARLRCSPMKGHSHVYWYRQLPEEGLKFMVYLQKENIIDESGMPKERFSAEFPKEGPSILRIQQVVRGDSAAYFCASSPRSSGRPPDTQYFGPGTRLTVL.

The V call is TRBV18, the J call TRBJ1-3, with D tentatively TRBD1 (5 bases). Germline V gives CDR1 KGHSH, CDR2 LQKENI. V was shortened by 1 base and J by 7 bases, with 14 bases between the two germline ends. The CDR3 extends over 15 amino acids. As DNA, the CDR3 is TGTGCCAGCTCACCACTTACAGGTCCGATCAACACCATATATTTT. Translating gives CASSPLTGPINTIYF.

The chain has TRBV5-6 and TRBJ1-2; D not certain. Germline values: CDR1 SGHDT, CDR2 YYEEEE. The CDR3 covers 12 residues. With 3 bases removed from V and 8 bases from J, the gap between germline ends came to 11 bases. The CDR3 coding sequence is TGTGCCAGCAGCTCCCAAGGGCCCGGCTACACCTTC. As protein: CASSSQGPGYTF.